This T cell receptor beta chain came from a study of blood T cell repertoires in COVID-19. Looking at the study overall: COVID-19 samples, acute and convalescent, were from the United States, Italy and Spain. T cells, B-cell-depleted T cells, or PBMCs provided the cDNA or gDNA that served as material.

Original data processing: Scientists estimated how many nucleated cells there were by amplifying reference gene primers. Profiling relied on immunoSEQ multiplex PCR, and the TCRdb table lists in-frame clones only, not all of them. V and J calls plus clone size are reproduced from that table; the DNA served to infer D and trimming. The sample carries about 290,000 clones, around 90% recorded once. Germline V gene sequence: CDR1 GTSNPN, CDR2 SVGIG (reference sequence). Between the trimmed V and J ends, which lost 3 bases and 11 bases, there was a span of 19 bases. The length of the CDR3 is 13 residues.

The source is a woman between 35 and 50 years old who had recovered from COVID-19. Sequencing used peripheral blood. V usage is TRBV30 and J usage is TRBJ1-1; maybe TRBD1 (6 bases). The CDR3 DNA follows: TGTGCCTGGAGCGCCCCCTTGAGGGGGATGGCTTTCTTT. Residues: CAWSAPLRGMAFF.